The 21 T cell receptor beta chains below all came from one sample that was sequenced in a study of cytomegalovirus exposure and HLA in healthy donors. Amplification used 60 Vbeta primers and 13 Jbeta primers. Data came from immunoSEQ multiplex PCR; TCRdb stores just in-frame clones and leaves some out. The table lists 75,000 to 95,000 clones, around 77% of them singletons. The specimen was PBMCs. The receptors originated from a man aged 45-65 years in good health and CMV-seronegative.

The chain employs TRBV9 and TRBJ2-5, with 12 bases fitting TRBD1. The V and J ends lost 0 bases and 1 base, in that order; junction bases with no gene match: 19. In germline, CDR1 is SGDLS, CDR2 YYNGEE. This CDR3 is 22 amino acids long. CDR3 nucleotide sequence: TGTGCCAGCAGCGTAGTACCGGGGTCGGACGGGACAGGGGGCGGAAGCCAAGAGACCCAGTACTTC. Protein: CASSVVPGSDGTGGGSQETQYF.

With regard to this clone: Other DNA sequences of this sample code for an identical CDR3. This chain links TRBV5-1 with TRBJ2-2; TRBD1 might be the D (7 bases). Trimming left V 4 bases short and J 2 bases short, with 12 bases between. The CDR3 consists of 15 residues. Per the germline V gene, CDR1 is SGHRS and CDR2 is YFSETQ. Here the CDR3 DNA reads TGCGCCAGCAGCGGGGGGACAGCTAACACCGGGGAGCTGTTTTTT. This sequence encodes CASSGGTANTGELFF.

The chain combines TRBV5-1 with TRBJ2-7; D possibly corresponds to TRBD1 (6 bases). Between the trimmed V and J ends, which lost 0 bases and 6 bases, there was a span of 13 bases. The CDR3 consists of 14 residues. From germline, CDR1 is SGHRS and CDR2 YFSETQ. The CDR3 bases are TGCGCCAGCAGCTTGGGTCAGGGGCTATTCGAGCAGTACTTC. Its translation is CASSLGQGLFEQYF. Using reference TRBV5-1 and TRBJ2-7 for the parts outside the CDR3, the full variable domain is KAGVTQTPRYLIKTRGQQVTLSCSPISGHRSVSWYQQTPGQGLQFLFEYFSETQRNKGNFPGRFSGRQFSNSRSEMNVSTLELGDSALYLCASSLGQGLFEQYFGPGTRLTVT.

This sequence joins TRBV6-1 and TRBJ1-3, with a weak D call TRBD1 (5 bases). From germline, CDR1 is MNHNS and CDR2 SASEGT. CDR3 size: 13 residues. V was trimmed by 10 bases and J by 8 bases, leaving 18 bases between them. This CDR3 reads CATGEAFGDTIYF. The DNA of the CDR3 is TGTGCCACGGGGGAGGCATTCGGAGACACCATATATTTT.

The chain has TRBV27 and TRBJ2-5, with D possibly matching TRBD1 (6 bases). The J call may be wrong; the DNA end is better matched by TRBJ2-7. Per the germline V gene, CDR1 is MNHEY and CDR2 is SMNVEV (reference sequence). The CDR3 covers 14 residues. CDR3 protein: CASSFGQWDYEQYF. The CDR3 nucleotides read TGTGCCAGCAGTTTTGGACAGTGGGACTACGAGCAGTACTTC.

V and J are TRBV6-1 and TRBJ2-7; the D is unclear. From germline, CDR1 is MNHNS and CDR2 SASEGT. The V end was cut by 6 bases, the J end by 6 bases, with 6 bases between. The CDR3 length is 10 residues. The CDR3 is CASRGAEQYF. The CDR3 DNA follows: TGTGCCAGCAGAGGAGCCGAGCAGTACTTC.

The rearrangement uses TRBV2 and TRBJ1-4, with 7 bases that match TRBD1. This CDR3 comprises 13 residues. Germline V gives CDR1 SNHLY, CDR2 FYNNEI. Losses at the gene ends were 7 bases for V and 11 bases for J; bases not matched to a gene: 10. CDR3 loop: CASNQGVAVKLFF. In DNA, the CDR3 is TGTGCCAGCAATCAGGGGGTCGCCGTGAAACTGTTTTTT.

The rearrangement joins TRBV19 to TRBJ2-7; D may be TRBD1 (5 bases). CDR1 is LNHDA, CDR2 SQIVND, per germline (reference sequence). With 5 bases removed from V and 3 bases from J, the gap between germline ends came to 11 bases. CDR3 length equals 13 residues. The CDR3 here is CASSPTGRYEQYF. CDR3 bases: TGTGCCAGTAGTCCCACAGGCCGCTACGAGCAGTACTTC.

The chain joins TRBV7-9 to TRBJ2-3, with 13 nucleotides matching TRBD2. This CDR3 is 15 amino acids long. The V gene's germline CDR1 is SEHNR and CDR2 FQNEAQ (reference sequence). J was trimmed by 9 bases and V by 5 bases; bases with no gene match: 8. The CDR3 loop is CASSQTSGGAGTQYF. DNA for the CDR3: TGTGCCAGCAGCCAAACTAGCGGGGGGGCCGGGACGCAGTATTTT.

The chain uses TRBV30 and TRBJ1-5, with TRBD1 as a possible D gene (5 bases). The CDR3 runs to 13 residues. The V end lost 0 bases, the J end lost 6 bases, and 9 bases lay between the germline ends. The germline V gene encodes CDR1 GTSNPN and CDR2 SVGIG (reference sequence). In nucleotides, the CDR3 is TGTGCCTGGAGTGTAAAGGGGTCTCAGCCCCAGCATTTT. It codes for CAWSVKGSQPQHF. Filled out from reference TRBV30 and TRBJ1-5, the complete variable domain reads SQTIHQWPATLVQPVGSPLSLECTVEGTSNPNLYWYRQAAGRGLQLLFYSVGIGQISSEVPQNLSASRPQDRQFILSSKKLLLSDSGFYLCAWSVKGSQPQHFGDGTRLSIL.

This chain joins TRBV27 and TRBJ2-1, with D possibly being TRBD2 (6 bases). V lost 5 bases to trimming and J lost 0 bases, with 8 bases between them. Germline-derived CDR1 and CDR2 are MNHEY and SMNVEV (reference sequence). The CDR3 extends over 14 amino acids. CDR3 bases: TGTGCCAGCAGTGTGACTAGCTCCTACAATGAGCAGTTCTTC. This sequence encodes CASSVTSSYNEQFF.

The chain recombines TRBV11-2 with TRBJ2-7, with D tentatively TRBD2 (6 bases). The CDR3 length is 16 residues. V was cut by 0 bases and J by 4 bases, with 16 bases left in between. Germline lookup yields CDR1 SGHAT and CDR2 FQNNGV. CDR3 region: CASSLDERGTGYEQYF. The CDR3 DNA sequence: TGTGCCAGCAGCTTAGACGAGCGCGGGACTGGATACGAGCAGTACTTC.

There are a few counts of this clone. The CDR3 protein is CASSPRTADSNEKLFF. CDR3 sequence (DNA): TGTGCCAGCTCCCCCCGGACAGCCGATAGCAATGAAAAACTGTTTTTT. The chain uses TRBV5-4 and TRBJ1-4; tentative D call: TRBD1 (6 bases). Trimming stripped 7 bases from V and 5 bases from J, with 21 bases between. Germline V gene lookup returns CDR1 SGHNT and CDR2 YYREEE (reference sequence). CDR3 size: 16 residues.

This chain uses TRBV15 with TRBJ1-1, with D perhaps TRBD1 (5 bases). The CDR3 has 14 residues. Trimming cost V 1 base and J 6 bases, with 12 bases left between them. CDR1 LNHNV and CDR2 YYDKDF come from the germline V gene (reference sequence). This CDR3 is CATSRGQLRAEAFF. DNA of the CDR3: TGTGCCACCAGCAGAGGACAGCTACGGGCTGAAGCTTTCTTT.

This chain links TRBV7-9 with TRBJ2-3; 14 positions agree with TRBD2. Trimming cost V 5 bases and J 2 bases; bases outside gene matches: 6. Per germline, CDR1 SEHNR and CDR2 FQNEAQ (reference sequence). The CDR3 has 17 amino acids. Here the CDR3 reads CASSPRTSGGSTDTQYF. The CDR3 bases are TGTGCCAGCAGCCCTCGGACTAGCGGGGGGTCCACAGATACGCAGTATTTT.

This chain connects TRBV28 to TRBJ2-7, with D possibly matching TRBD1 (6 bases). The CDR3 loop spans 14 amino acids. The germline gives CDR1 MDHEN, CDR2 SYDVKM. V was shortened by 2 bases and J by 7 bases, with 15 bases between the two germline ends. CDR3 in amino acids: CASSLPNRVGEQYF. The CDR3 DNA reads as TGTGCCAGCAGTTTACCGAACAGGGTAGGGGAGCAGTACTTC. Drawing the rest from reference TRBV28 and TRBJ2-7, the complete variable domain is DVKVTQSSRYLVKRTGEKVFLECVQDMDHENMFWYRQDPGLGLRLIYFSYDVKMKEKGDIPEGYSVSREKKERFSLILESASTNQTSMYLCASSLPNRVGEQYFGPGTRLTVT.

As concerns this clone: Compared with germline, one end of the junction differs, possibly owing to a read error. The chain is built from TRBV7-9 and TRBJ2-1; tentative D call: TRBD1 (5 bases). Germline lookup yields CDR1 SEHNR and CDR2 FQNEAQ (reference sequence). The CDR3 has 15 amino acids. CDR3 loop: CSSRPRDRLYNEQFF. The CDR3 nucleotides are TGTTCCAGCAGACCCCGAGACAGACTCTACAATGAGCAGTTCTTC.

This clone was found once. The DNA of the CDR3 is TGTGCCAGCAGTGAAGCAGGGGTGGGCGGCGACACCTATGGCTACACCTTC. Its protein is CASSEAGVGGDTYGYTF. The chain couples TRBV2 to TRBJ1-2, with a weak D call TRBD1 (5 bases). This CDR3 is 17 amino acids long. Germline V gene sequence: CDR1 SNHLY, CDR2 FYNNEI. V lost 0 bases to trimming and J lost 4 bases, with 18 bases between them. The full variable domain, in which reference TRBV2 and TRBJ1-2 provide the parts outside the CDR3, is EPEVTQTPSHQVTQMGQEVILRCVPISNHLYFYWYRQILGQKVEFLVSFYNNEISEKSEIFDDQFSVERPDGSNFTLKIRSTKLEDSAMYFCASSEAGVGGDTYGYTFGSGTRLTVV.

Of note for this clone: At one end the junction does not follow the germline gene, possibly because of a read error. The J gene is TRBJ1-2, the V gene TRBV7-9; no clear D. This CDR3 has 12 residues. The germline CDR1 and CDR2 sequences are SEHNR and FQNEAQ (reference sequence). CDR3: CSSSTTSGGYTF. CDR3 in DNA: TGTTCCAGCAGCACTACATCGGGTGGCTACACCTTC.

The chain joins TRBV9 to TRBJ1-3; D gene unclear. The CDR3 is 15 amino acids. Germline V gene sequence: CDR1 SGDLS, CDR2 YYNGEE. V shed 0 bases and J shed 0 bases, with 7 bases lying between them. CDR3 coding DNA: TGTGCCAGCAGCGTAGTCGGGGACTCTGGAAACACCATATATTTT. It encodes CASSVVGDSGNTIYF.

This chain uses TRBV6-1 with TRBJ2-5; no clear D. The CDR3 totals 11 residues. The germline V and J ends were trimmed by 3 bases and 4 bases, with 3 bases remaining between them. Germline CDR1 and CDR2: MNHNS and SASEGT. CDR3 amino acids: CASSDLETQYF. CDR3 nucleotide sequence: TGTGCCAGCAGTGATCTAGAGACCCAGTACTTC.